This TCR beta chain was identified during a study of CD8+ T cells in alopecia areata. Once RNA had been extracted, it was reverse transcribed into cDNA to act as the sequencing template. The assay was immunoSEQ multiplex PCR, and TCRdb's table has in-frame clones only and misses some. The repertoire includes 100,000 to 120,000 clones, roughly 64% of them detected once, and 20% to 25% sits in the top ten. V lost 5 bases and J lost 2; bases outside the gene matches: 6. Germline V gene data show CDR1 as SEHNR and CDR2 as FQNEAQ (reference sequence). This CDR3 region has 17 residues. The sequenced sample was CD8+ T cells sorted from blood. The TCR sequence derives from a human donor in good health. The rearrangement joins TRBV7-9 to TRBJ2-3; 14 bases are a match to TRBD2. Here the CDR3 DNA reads TGTGCCAGCAGCCCCGGACTAGCGGGGGGCATCACAGATACGCAGTATTTT. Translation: CASSPGLAGGITDTQYF. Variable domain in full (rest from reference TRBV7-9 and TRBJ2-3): DTGVSQNPRHKITKRGQNVTFRCDPISEHNRLYWYRQTLGQGPEFLTYFQNEAQLEKSRLLSDRFSAERPKGSFSTLEIQRTEQGDSAMYLCASSPGLAGGITDTQYFGPGTRLTVL.